This record looks at one TCR beta chain sequence and its context. Its target is not known. Patients were ruled out by autoimmune disease history or systemic immunosuppression. These data originate in a study of OX40 agonist ivuxolimab in advanced cancers. Germline CDR1 SGHTA, CDR2 FQGNSA. The trim removed 5 bases at V and 6 bases at J, leaving 9 bases unmatched. The CDR3 runs to 15 residues. Study-wide points: Patients with a partial response at 0.1-3.0 mg/kg had among the lowest clonal expansion.

Here immunoSEQ multiplex PCR was the method, and the copy in TCRdb shows in-frame clones only, minus some. This table has 75,000 to 80,000 clones, over 75% appearing once. Sequencing was performed on CD4+ or CD8+ T cells sorted from blood, taken in a trial of the OX40 agonist ivuxolimab. This receptor was identified in an adult with an advanced solid tumor such as melanoma, head and neck, liver or kidney cancer. The J gene is TRBJ2-2, the V gene TRBV7-2, with 7 bases fitting TRBD2. The CDR3 spells CASSPLASGSGELFF. The DNA for the CDR3 is TGTGCCAGCAGCCCCCTTGCTAGCGGATCCGGGGAGCTGTTTTTT.